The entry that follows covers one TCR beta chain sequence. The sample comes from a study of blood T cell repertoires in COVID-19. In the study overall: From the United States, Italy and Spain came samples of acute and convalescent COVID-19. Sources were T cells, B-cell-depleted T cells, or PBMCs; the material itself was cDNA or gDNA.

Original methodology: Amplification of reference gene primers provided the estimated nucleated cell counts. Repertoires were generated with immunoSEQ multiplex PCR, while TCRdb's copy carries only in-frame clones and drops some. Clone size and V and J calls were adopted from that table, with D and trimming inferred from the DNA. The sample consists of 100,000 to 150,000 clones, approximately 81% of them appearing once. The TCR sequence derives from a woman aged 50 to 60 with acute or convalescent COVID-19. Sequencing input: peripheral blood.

This chain's CDR3 is CAISEGRPRENTQYF. The CDR3, as DNA: TGTGCCATCAGTGAAGGCAGGCCCAGAGAGAATACGCAGTATTTT. The chain couples TRBV10-3 to TRBJ2-3; D is uncertain. CDR1 and CDR2 from the germline V gene are ENHRY and SYGVKD. V lost 3 bases, J lost 7 bases, and 17 bases lay in between. The CDR3 extends over 15 amino acids.